These 18 T cell receptor beta chains were all obtained from the same sample, sequenced in a study of T cells in Graves' hyperthyroidism and ophthalmopathy. The TCR beta CDR3 regions underwent amplification using RNA transcripts as the source. The TCR CDR3 was amplified in a first-round RT-PCR using the HTBI primer set. TCRdb ran MiXCR on the multiplex PCR reads and lists one entry per CDR3 protein. The repertoire holds some 98,000 distinct CDR3 sequences, with about 40% as singletons. What was sequenced was peripheral blood or thyroid tissue (not recorded which). These receptor sequences come from a young woman with Graves' hyperthyroidism.

The chain combines TRBV7-3 with TRBJ1-1; D may be TRBD1 (5 bases). This CDR3 spans 12 amino acids. V dropped 4 bases and J dropped 11 bases, with 14 bases sitting between them. Germline V gene lookup returns CDR1 SGHTA and CDR2 FQGTGA. The CDR3 DNA follows: TGTGCCAGCAGCTCATCTCAGGGTAGTGCTTTCTTT. This encodes CASSSSQGSAFF.

There are many counts of this clonotype. The chain joins TRBV15 to TRBJ1-1; TRBD1 is a possible D gene (5 bases). The CDR3 consists of 16 residues. Germline-derived CDR1 and CDR2 are LNHNV and YYDKDF (reference sequence). The germline V and J ends were trimmed by 3 bases and 1 base, with 15 bases remaining between them. The CDR3 DNA sequence: TGTGCCACCAGCAGGGATTGGGGGGTGAGGAACACTGAAGCTTTCTTT. Translating it yields CATSRDWGVRNTEAFF.

This clonotype was recorded at least ten times. The chain recombines TRBV7-2 with TRBJ1-1; TRBD1 is a possible D gene (5 bases). The CDR3 is 14 residues long. CDR1 is SGHTA, CDR2 FQGNSA, per germline. V was cut by 5 bases and J by 6 bases, with 16 bases left in between. CDR3 protein: CASSPWQGWAEAFF. Here the CDR3 DNA reads TGTGCCAGCAGCCCTTGGCAGGGATGGGCTGAAGCTTTCTTT.

Regarding this clonotype: With a much larger clone just one base away, this may be a read error. The chain carries TRBV28 and TRBJ1-5; no clear D gene. This CDR3 region has 11 residues. Looked up from germline, CDR1 is MDHEN and CDR2 is SYDVKM. CDR3 in amino acids: CASRSSQPQHF. Here the CDR3 DNA reads TGTGCCAGCCGTAGCAGTCAGCCCCAGCATTTT.

This clonotype has a single count. The final CDR3 position lacks the conserved phenylalanine or tryptophan, pointing to a likely read error. The limits of the CDR3 on the DNA are not certain, so only TCRdb's listed CDR3 is given. The V and J genes are TRBV7-8 and TRBJ1-4. Germline V gene data show CDR1 as SGHVS and CDR2 as FQNEAQ. A total of 9 residues make up the CDR3, ends included. The CDR3 sequence: CASSPEGRY.

This clonotype was seen at least ten times. The V call is TRBV28, the J call TRBJ1-5; tentatively, D is TRBD1 (5 bases). The germline gives CDR1 MDHEN, CDR2 SYDVKM. V was cut by 8 bases and J by 3 bases, with 14 bases left in between. The CDR3 covers 14 residues. CDR3 loop: CASGFGGTNQPQHF. The CDR3 nucleotides are TGTGCCAGCGGATTTGGGGGGACCAATCAGCCCCAGCATTTT.

Worth noting for this clonotype: Mismatch with germline at one junction end may stem from a read error. The genes are TRBV5-4 and TRBJ1-4, with 7 bases fitting TRBD1. The germline CDR1 and CDR2 sequences are SGHNT and YYREEE (reference sequence). The CDR3 totals 16 residues. In nucleotides, the CDR3 is TGTGCCAGCAGCTCTTGGCCGGGACAGCATAATGAAAGACTGTTTTTT. Amino acids: CASSSWPGQHNERLFF.

Concerning this clonotype itself: This may be a read error, as it is one base from a much larger clone. This chain links TRBV28 with TRBJ1-1; no reliable D call. The CDR3 is 13 residues long. Germline CDR1 MDHEN, CDR2 SYDVKM. Written as DNA, the CDR3 is TGTGCCAGCAGTTGTTGCCTGAACACTGAAGCTTACTTT. It yields the protein CASSCCLNTEAYF.

This clonotype appeared many times. The chain joins TRBV9 to TRBJ1-1; 8 nucleotides line up with TRBD1. J was trimmed by 0 bases and V by 3 bases; bases with no gene match: 10. The CDR3 runs 17 residues. Looked up from germline, CDR1 is SGDLS and CDR2 is YYNGEE. CDR3 nucleotides: TGTGCCAGCAGCGCACCCCTGGGGACAGGCGTGAACACTGAAGCTTTCTTT. It encodes CASSAPLGTGVNTEAFF.

The chain uses TRBV9 and TRBJ2-2; TRBD2 matches at 10 bases. This CDR3 spans 17 amino acids. With 2 bases clipped from V and 5 bases from J, the junction kept 9 bases outside the gene matches. Germline V gives CDR1 SGDLS, CDR2 YYNGEE. In DNA, the CDR3 is TGTGCCAGCAGCGTTTCCCCTAGCGGGAGTCGAACCGGGGAGCTGTTTTTT. Translating gives CASSVSPSGSRTGELFF.

The rearrangement joins TRBV7-8 to TRBJ1-6; 8 nucleotides match TRBD1. This CDR3 region has 14 residues. V dropped 5 bases and J dropped 10; count of bases not matched to a gene: 7. Germline V gene data show CDR1 as SGHVS and CDR2 as FQNEAQ. The chain's CDR3 is CASSIGQGRSPLHF. DNA for the CDR3: TGTGCCAGCAGCATCGGACAGGGACGGTCACCCCTCCACTTT.

There are many counts of this clonotype. This chain connects TRBV12-3 or TRBV12-4 to TRBJ1-1; TRBD1 is a possible D gene (5 bases). Trimming took off 8 bases at V and 5 bases at J, with 12 bases between the two ends. The CDR3 has 12 residues. This CDR3 is CASRGEDTEAFF. For the CDR3, the DNA is TGTGCCAGCCGAGGGGAGGATACTGAAGCTTTCTTT.

The chain couples TRBV20-1 to TRBJ1-5; tentative D call: TRBD1 (6 bases). The CDR3 loop spans 14 amino acids. CDR1 is DFQATT, CDR2 SNEGSKA, per germline (reference sequence). Trimming removed 6 bases at V and 7 bases at J, with 19 bases between. CDR3 sequence: CSAATGRRRQPQHF. The DNA for the CDR3 is TGCAGTGCGGCGACAGGCCGGAGGAGGCAGCCCCAGCATTTT.

Of note for this clonotype: It may be a read error: a sequence one base away is much more abundant. The chain couples TRBV6-2 or TRBV6-3 to TRBJ2-7; weak D call: TRBD1 (6 bases). This CDR3 is 15 amino acids long. The germline V gene has CDR1 MNHEY and CDR2 SVGEGT. Written as DNA, the CDR3 is TGTGCCAGCAGTTCCACTGGGACACCTTCCTACGGGCAGTACTTC. Its translation: CASSSTGTPSYGQYF.

The rearrangement links TRBV13 to TRBJ1-4, with 8 bases that match TRBD1. Germline loops: CDR1 PRHDT, CDR2 FYEKMQ (reference sequence). The junction had 8 bases not matched to a gene; V was cut back by 6 bases and J by 8 bases. The CDR3 runs to 14 residues. The CDR3 protein is CASSIGQGAEKLFF. CDR3 DNA: TGTGCCAGCAGTATAGGACAGGGAGCGGAAAAACTGTTTTTT.

This clonotype was recorded only once. V gene TRBV29-1 combines with J gene TRBJ1-1; D is uncertain. This CDR3 spans 12 amino acids. Germline V CDR1 and CDR2: SQVTM, ANQGSEA. V shed 4 bases and J shed 8 bases, with 14 bases lying between them. In DNA form, the CDR3 reads TGCAGCGTTGTAAACCGATTTATGGAAGCTTTCTTT. Protein sequence: CSVVNRFMEAFF.

This clonotype was recorded many times. CDR3 amino acids: CATSSGGLAEQETQYF. The CDR3 nucleotides are TGTGCCACCAGCTCAGGGGGGCTAGCGGAACAAGAGACCCAGTACTTC. This chain links TRBV15 with TRBJ2-5, with D perhaps being TRBD1 or TRBD2 (7 bases each). Germline V CDR1 and CDR2: LNHNV, YYDKDF (reference sequence). Trimming removed 5 bases at V and 2 bases at J, with 18 bases between. This CDR3 is 16 amino acids long.

V and J are TRBV28 and TRBJ1-1, with 8 bases matching TRBD1. The CDR3 has 14 amino acids. Trimming at V came to 6 bases and at J to 6 bases, leaving 9 bases not matched to a gene. Germline CDR1 and CDR2: MDHEN and SYDVKM. CDR3 residues: CASRQDRDWPEAFF. CDR3 sequence (DNA): TGTGCCAGCAGACAGGACAGGGATTGGCCTGAAGCTTTCTTT.